These 26 T cell receptor beta chains came from one sample sequenced in a study of T cell responses to AZD1222 COVID-19 vaccine. Libraries were prepared by immunoSEQ multiplex PCR; TCRdb keeps only in-frame clonotypes and omits some of them. The repertoire holds around 97,000 clones, around 91% seen once, with more than 4.5% in the top ten. The sample in question was peripheral blood, obtained on day 0 of AZD1222 vaccination. These receptors all stem from an adult in good health.

This clone has more than one count but fewer than ten. J is TRBJ2-1 and V is TRBV7-9; 9 bases are a match to TRBD2. CDR1 and CDR2 (germline): SEHNR, FQNEAQ (reference sequence). Trimming took 0 bases from V and 4 from J; bases not matched to a gene: 1. This CDR3 is built from 15 residues. The DNA for the CDR3 is TGTGCCAGCAGCTTAGCGCTAGCGGGGTACAATGAGCAGTTCTTC. It yields the protein CASSLALAGYNEQFF.

The rearrangement links TRBV20-1 to TRBJ2-1; 7 nucleotides match TRBD2. Germline loops: CDR1 DFQATT, CDR2 SNEGSKA (reference sequence). The V gene end was trimmed by 3 bases and the J gene end by 3 bases; junction bases not matched to a gene: 8. The CDR3 sequence is 15 residues long. Written as DNA, the CDR3 is TGCAGTGCTAGTCTCCGACTAGCAGGCTACAATGAGCAGTTCTTC. Its protein product is CSASLRLAGYNEQFF.

The V call is TRBV5-6, the J call TRBJ1-4; no clear D gene. V lost 3 bases and J 5 bases, leaving 8 bases between the germline ends. This CDR3 has 13 amino acids. CDR1 SGHDT and CDR2 YYEEEE come from the germline V gene. CDR3 sequence (DNA): TGTGCCAGCAGCTCCCCCTCCAATGAAAAACTGTTTTTT. It translates to CASSSPSNEKLFF.

This sequence joins TRBV7-2 and TRBJ2-3, with 10 bases that match TRBD2. Trimming took 5 bases from V and 2 from J; bases not matched to a gene: 10. The CDR3 is 17 amino acids. Germline CDR1 and CDR2: SGHTA and FQGNSA. The CDR3 reads CASSPVQRGGFTDTQYF. The CDR3 DNA sequence: TGTGCCAGCAGCCCCGTCCAGCGGGGGGGCTTCACAGATACGCAGTATTTT.

The rearrangement links TRBV4-1 to TRBJ2-7; TRBD1 matches at 8 bases. The CDR3 runs 16 residues. V shed 0 bases and J 3 bases; nucleotides not matched to a gene: 7. Germline lookup yields CDR1 MGHRA and CDR2 YSYEKL. This chain's CDR3 is CASSQDDRTGIYEQYF. CDR3 coding DNA: TGCGCCAGCAGCCAAGACGATAGGACAGGGATCTACGAGCAGTACTTC.

This chain uses TRBV2 with TRBJ2-5; D gene ambiguous. The CDR3 length is 12 residues. V was cut by 6 bases and J by 2 bases, with 7 bases left in between. Germline CDR1 reads SNHLY; CDR2 reads FYNNEI. The CDR3 DNA is TGTGCCAGCAGCCAAATACAAGAGACCCAGTACTTC. Translation gives CASSQIQETQYF.

This rearrangement joins TRBV7-2 to TRBJ1-2; no definite D call. The ends were cut back, 0 bases at V and 8 bases at J, with 10 bases in the middle. Per germline, CDR1 SGHTA and CDR2 FQGNSA. This CDR3 has 13 amino acids. CDR3 loop: CASSLAGELGYTF. The CDR3 coding sequence is TGTGCCAGCAGCTTAGCTGGGGAACTGGGCTACACCTTC.

V and J are TRBV14 and TRBJ1-6; 7 bases are shared with TRBD1. The CDR3 loop spans 13 amino acids. Germline CDR1 and CDR2: SGHDN and FVKESK. J lost 12 bases, V lost 4 bases, and 6 bases had no gene match. In DNA form, the CDR3 reads TGTGCCAGCAGCCTAAGAGGGGGCAGACCCCTCCACTTT. As protein: CASSLRGGRPLHF.

The V and J genes are TRBV6-5 and TRBJ2-2, with 8 bases fitting TRBD1. Germline V gene sequence: CDR1 MNHEY, CDR2 SVGAGI. The J segment lost 3 bases and the V segment lost 5 bases, leaving 5 bases of the junction unmatched. The CDR3 covers 15 residues. The CDR3 loop is CASSSRTGYTGELFF. In nucleotides, the CDR3 is TGTGCCAGCAGTAGCAGGACAGGGTACACCGGGGAGCTGTTTTTT.

V usage is TRBV12-5 and J usage is TRBJ2-5, with D unresolved. The V end was cut by 1 base, the J end by 2 bases, with 14 bases between. CDR3 size: 16 residues. Per germline, CDR1 LGHNT and CDR2 FRNRAP. CDR3 DNA: TGTGCTAGTGGTTTGGGGGCACAAGGTGGTCAAGAGACCCAGTACTTC. It translates to CASGLGAQGGQETQYF.

The chain recombines TRBV24-1 with TRBJ2-5; D possibly corresponds to TRBD1 (5 bases). The length of the CDR3 is 15 residues. Germline assignment: CDR1 KGHDR and CDR2 SFDVKD. Trimming removed 7 bases from V and 4 bases from J, with 18 bases in between. CDR3 sequence: CATSRGSGWGETQYF. The CDR3 bases are TGTGCCACCAGCCGTGGGTCAGGGTGGGGAGAGACCCAGTACTTC.

The chain employs TRBV14 and TRBJ2-7; 8 bases fit TRBD1. Germline values: CDR1 SGHDN, CDR2 FVKESK. The V and J ends lost 3 bases and 5 bases, in that order; junction bases with no gene match: 12. The CDR3 sequence is 16 residues long. CDR3 coding DNA: TGTGCCAGCAGCCACCCAATGGCAGGGGGCATCCACGAGCAGTACTTC. Amino acid sequence: CASSHPMAGGIHEQYF.

The chain has TRBV12-3 or TRBV12-4 and TRBJ1-2; TRBD1 aligns across 8 bases. The length of the CDR3 is 13 residues. With V trimmed by 6 bases and J by 6 bases, 6 bases remained unmatched. CDR3 amino acids: CASSADRVNGYTF. The DNA for the CDR3 is TGTGCCAGCAGCGCGGACAGGGTTAATGGCTACACCTTC.

V gene TRBV5-5 combines with J gene TRBJ2-3; D unclear. Germline-derived CDR1 and CDR2 are SGHKS and YYEKEE (reference sequence). V shed 4 bases and J shed 8 bases, with 14 bases lying between them. The CDR3 runs 13 residues. The chain's CDR3 is CASSLEWGGTQYF. CDR3 sequence (DNA): TGTGCCAGCAGCCTGGAGTGGGGTGGTACGCAGTATTTT.

The chain links TRBV27 to TRBJ2-7; D ambiguous. CDR3 length: 14 residues. CDR1 and CDR2 (germline): MNHEY, SMNVEV (reference sequence). The V end was cut by 5 bases, the J end by 2 bases, with 13 bases between. Written as DNA, the CDR3 is TGTGCCAGCAGTCCTGACCGGATAACCTACGAGCAGTACTTC. It yields the protein CASSPDRITYEQYF.

The genes are TRBV6-5 and TRBJ1-6; maybe TRBD1 (5 bases). With 4 bases removed from V and 8 bases from J, the gap between germline ends came to 9 bases. The CDR3 has 13 residues. Germline CDR1 is MNHEY and CDR2 is SVGAGI. The CDR3 reads CASSFRVDSPLHF. The CDR3 DNA reads as TGTGCCAGCAGTTTCAGGGTGGATTCACCCCTCCACTTT.

V is TRBV6-5 and J is TRBJ1-2; weak D call: TRBD1 (6 bases). Trimming left V 5 bases short and J 4 bases short, with 11 bases between. CDR1 and CDR2 from the germline V gene are MNHEY and SVGAGI. This CDR3 is 13 amino acids long. The CDR3 sequence: CASSQGTSYGYTF. DNA of the CDR3: TGTGCCAGCAGTCAGGGGACATCCTATGGCTACACCTTC.

The chain employs TRBV15 and TRBJ2-7; D not resolved. The CDR3 is 14 amino acids. V gave up 1 base and J gave up 3 bases, with 10 bases separating them. CDR1 and CDR2 (germline): LNHNV, YYDKDF (reference sequence). CDR3 in amino acids: CATSRGAISYEQYF. CDR3 coding DNA: TGTGCCACCAGCAGAGGTGCTATCAGCTACGAGCAGTACTTC.

This chain connects TRBV28 to TRBJ2-2; 10 bases match TRBD1. CDR1 and CDR2 from the germline V gene are MDHEN and SYDVKM. Losses at the gene ends were 10 bases for V and 5 bases for J; bases not matched to a gene: 10. CDR3 length equals 15 residues. For the CDR3, the DNA is TGTGCCACCATCTACGGACAGGGGGAGACCGGGGAGCTGTTTTTT. Translating it yields CATIYGQGETGELFF.

This chain links TRBV19 with TRBJ1-3; D possibly corresponds to TRBD1 (5 bases). From germline, CDR1 is LNHDA and CDR2 SQIVND (reference sequence). Deletions cut 5 bases from V and 5 bases from J, with 10 bases between. The CDR3 loop spans 13 amino acids. CDR3 in amino acids: CASSSGTRNTIYF. For the CDR3, the DNA is TGTGCCAGTAGTTCCGGGACGAGAAACACCATATATTTT.

The chain uses TRBV19 and TRBJ1-2, with 7 bases fitting TRBD1. With V trimmed by 6 bases and J by 0 bases, 13 bases remained unmatched. The V gene's germline CDR1 is LNHDA and CDR2 SQIVND (reference sequence). The CDR3 sequence is 17 residues long. CDR3 nucleotides: TGTGCCAGTAGAAAGGAGGGGGCTTCCTCCCCTAACTATGGCTACACCTTC. This sequence encodes CASRKEGASSPNYGYTF.

V usage is TRBV5-1 and J usage is TRBJ1-1; D ambiguous. Germline CDR1 is SGHRS and CDR2 is YFSETQ. V lost 0 bases and J lost 9, with 6 bases in between. CDR3 length: 11 amino acids. The CDR3 sequence is CASSLEGKAFF. Here the CDR3 DNA reads TGCGCCAGCAGCTTGGAGGGCAAAGCTTTCTTT.

The rearrangement joins TRBV2 to TRBJ2-7; 10 bases agree with TRBD1. The junction had 3 bases not matched to a gene; V was cut back by 1 base and J by 3 bases. Germline CDR1 is SNHLY and CDR2 is FYNNEI. The length of the CDR3 is 15 residues. CDR3: CASSEGQGAFYEQYF. The DNA for the CDR3 is TGTGCCAGCAGTGAAGGACAGGGGGCATTCTACGAGCAGTACTTC.

The genes are TRBV12-5 and TRBJ1-6; tentatively, D is TRBD1 (6 bases). From germline, CDR1 is LGHNT and CDR2 FRNRAP. V lost 5 bases and J 6 bases, leaving 11 bases between the germline ends. The CDR3 contains 14 residues. In nucleotides, the CDR3 is TGTGCTAGTGGTGTACAGGGAGTTAATTCACCCCTCCACTTT. Translated, it gives CASGVQGVNSPLHF. Full variable domain (rest looked up from reference TRBV12-5 and TRBJ1-6): DARVTQTPRHKVTEMGQEVTMRCQPILGHNTVFWYRQTMMQGLELLAYFRNRAPLDDSGMPKDRFSAEMPDATLATLKIQPSEPRDSAVYFCASGVQGVNSPLHFGNGTRLTVT.

The V call is TRBV7-9, the J call TRBJ2-1; D unclear. V lost 1 base, J lost 8 bases, and 9 bases lay in between. CDR1 is SEHNR, CDR2 FQNEAQ, per germline (reference sequence). This CDR3 spans 13 amino acids. CDR3 in DNA: TGTGCCAGCAGCTTAGTGGGGTACGATGAGCAGTTCTTC. It yields the protein CASSLVGYDEQFF.

In its sample, this clone was seen once. The rearrangement uses TRBV11-3 and TRBJ1-6; tentative D call: TRBD1 (6 bases). The CDR3 consists of 14 residues. From germline, CDR1 is SGHNT and CDR2 YENEEA. The V and J ends lost 1 base and 8 bases respectively, with 9 bases between them. The CDR3 DNA reads as TGTGCCAGCAGCTTAGCGGGGGCCGATTCACCCCTCCACTTT. This gives the protein CASSLAGADSPLHF.